A selection of T cell receptor beta chains follows, all from one sample in a study of blood T cells in healthy people across ages. Each CDR3 protein gets one entry after TCRdb re-called the 5' RACE reads with MiXCR. The sample holds 650,000 to 1,000,000 distinct CDR3 sequences, less than 60% seen once. What was sequenced was blood. These receptors were obtained from an elderly man in good health. Each CDR3 is given with its conserved first and last residue. A D gene is named only where the DNA matches it firmly. Expanded clones are given a class, and other clones once, few, many or no size at all.

CDR3nt: TGTGCCAGCAGCTTGGCCCACACTCTTGGCGGGGAGCTGTTTTTT
CDR3aa: CASSLAHTLGGELFF
d_gene: NA
abundance: NA
len: 15
j_gene: TRBJ2-2
v_gene: TRBV5-4

CDR3nt: TGCGCCAGCAGCCCTGTAGCGGGAGTGGATACGCAGTATTTT
CDR3aa: CASSPVAGVDTQYF
d_gene: TRBD2
abundance: few
len: 14
j_gene: TRBJ2-3
v_gene: TRBV5-1

CDR3nt: TGTGCCAGCAGCAAAGAGGCAGGGGAGAGGGGTTCACCCCTCCACTTT
CDR3aa: CASSKEAGERGSPLHF
d_gene: NA
abundance: NA
len: 16
j_gene: TRBJ1-6
v_gene: TRBV21-1

CDR3nt: TGTGCCGGCAGTTTATCTCGGACTAGCGAGTTCTTC
CDR3aa: CAGSLSRTSEFF
d_gene: TRBD2
abundance: NA
len: 12
j_gene: TRBJ2-1
v_gene: TRBV27

CDR3nt: TGCGCCAGCAGCCGCGGGACCCCCGGGGAGACCCAGTACTTC
CDR3aa: CASSRGTPGETQYF
d_gene: NA
abundance: few
len: 14
j_gene: TRBJ2-5
v_gene: TRBV5-1

CDR3nt: TGTGCCAGCAGCCAAAGTTGGCTTTCCAAGACCAAGGTTGATGAGACCCAGTACTTC
CDR3aa: CASSQSWLSKTKVDETQYF
d_gene: NA
abundance: NA
len: 19
j_gene: TRBJ2-5
v_gene: TRBV3-1

CDR3nt: TGTGCCAGCAGCTTAGCGGCGGGGTCAACTAATGAAAAACTGTTTTTT
CDR3aa: CASSLAAGSTNEKLFF
d_gene: NA
abundance: NA
len: 16
j_gene: TRBJ1-4
v_gene: TRBV7-2

CDR3nt: TGCAGTGCTACCTTAAGCGGGAGAAGAGAGACCCAGTACTTC
CDR3aa: CSATLSGRRETQYF
d_gene: TRBD2
abundance: NA
len: 14
j_gene: TRBJ2-5
v_gene: TRBV20-1

CDR3nt: TGTGCCAGCAGTGACTGGCGGCCGCCTGGTGAGCAGTACTTC
CDR3aa: CASSDWRPPGEQYF
d_gene: NA
abundance: NA
len: 14
j_gene: TRBJ2-7
v_gene: TRBV28

CDR3nt: TGCAGTGCTAGCGGGCGGAGGATCAGGGCTGAGCAGTTCTTC
CDR3aa: CSASGRRIRAEQFF
d_gene: NA
abundance: few
len: 14
j_gene: TRBJ2-1
v_gene: TRBV20-1

CDR3nt: TGTGCCTGGTATGGGGGGGACGACACCGGGGAGCTGTTTTTT
CDR3aa: CAWYGGDDTGELFF
d_gene: TRBD2
abundance: NA
len: 14
j_gene: TRBJ2-2
v_gene: TRBV30

CDR3nt: TGTGCCAGCAGCTTTCAAGCGAGACCCCCCTACGAGCAGTACTTC
CDR3aa: CASSFQARPPYEQYF
d_gene: NA
abundance: NA
len: 15
j_gene: TRBJ2-7
v_gene: TRBV11-1

CDR3nt: TGTGCCAGCAGTCGACAGGGAGAGGATACGCAGTATTTT
CDR3aa: CASSRQGEDTQYF
d_gene: TRBD1
abundance: NA
len: 13
j_gene: TRBJ2-3
v_gene: TRBV27

CDR3nt: TGTGCCAGCAGTTACCAAAGAGTTAGGGCCCCCGGGGAGCTGTTTTTT
CDR3aa: CASSYQRVRAPGELFF
d_gene: NA
abundance: NA
len: 16
j_gene: TRBJ2-2
v_gene: TRBV6-2/TRBV6-3

CDR3nt: TGTGCCAGCAGTTGGCAACTAGCGGGCCTCAATGAGCAGTTCTTC
CDR3aa: CASSWQLAGLNEQFF
d_gene: TRBD2
abundance: NA
len: 15
j_gene: TRBJ2-1
v_gene: TRBV6-8

CDR3nt: TGTGCCAGCAGCTCTACCTTGCGGGAGGGGCACTTGGACGAGACCCAGTACTTC
CDR3aa: CASSSTLREGHLDETQYF
d_gene: TRBD2
abundance: NA
len: 18
j_gene: TRBJ2-5
v_gene: TRBV7-2

CDR3nt: TGCAGTGCCCTCATAGCGGGGCCCGAAGAGACCCAGTACTTC
CDR3aa: CSALIAGPEETQYF
d_gene: TRBD2
abundance: NA
len: 14
j_gene: TRBJ2-5
v_gene: TRBV20-1

CDR3nt: TGCGCCAGCAGCTTTGGAGGGGACAGGGAAGGATACGAGCAGTACTTC
CDR3aa: CASSFGGDREGYEQYF
d_gene: TRBD1
abundance: NA
len: 16
j_gene: TRBJ2-7
v_gene: TRBV5-1

CDR3nt: TGTGCCAGTAGTATAGGACCTCTCCGGGGGCGCAATCAGCCCCAGCATTTT
CDR3aa: CASSIGPLRGRNQPQHF
d_gene: NA
abundance: NA
len: 17
j_gene: TRBJ1-5
v_gene: TRBV19

CDR3nt: TGCAGTGCTCCCGCCCGACTAGCGGGGGGTCTCGGTGAGCAGTTCTTC
CDR3aa: CSAPARLAGGLGEQFF
d_gene: TRBD2
abundance: NA
len: 16
j_gene: TRBJ2-1
v_gene: TRBV20-1

CDR3nt: TGCGCCAGCAGCTTGAAGGTTAGGGACAGCACAGATACGCAGTATTTT
CDR3aa: CASSLKVRDSTDTQYF
d_gene: NA
abundance: NA
len: 16
j_gene: TRBJ2-3
v_gene: TRBV5-1

CDR3nt: TGCGCCAGCAGTGCCGGGACAGTCTCCTACGAGCAGTACTTC
CDR3aa: CASSAGTVSYEQYF
d_gene: TRBD1
abundance: few
len: 14
j_gene: TRBJ2-7
v_gene: TRBV10-1

CDR3nt: TGTGCCAGCAAAGGGACTTTACGTGGCTACACCTTC
CDR3aa: CASKGTLRGYTF
d_gene: NA
abundance: NA
len: 12
j_gene: TRBJ1-2
v_gene: TRBV6-6

CDR3nt: TGTGCCAGCAGCCCTGGACAGGTGAACACCGGGGAGCTGTTTTTT
CDR3aa: CASSPGQVNTGELFF
d_gene: TRBD1
abundance: NA
len: 15
j_gene: TRBJ2-2
v_gene: TRBV3-1

CDR3nt: TGTGCCAGCGCGGGTTCTGGGGCCAACGTCCTGACTTTC
CDR3aa: CASAGSGANVLTF
d_gene: NA
abundance: many
len: 13
j_gene: TRBJ2-6
v_gene: TRBV6-2/TRBV6-3

CDR3nt: TGTGCCAGCAGTGAAGATCCGATATCCTTTGGGGCTTTCTTT
CDR3aa: CASSEDPISFGAFF
d_gene: NA
abundance: NA
len: 14
j_gene: TRBJ1-1
v_gene: TRBV6-1

CDR3nt: TGTGCCTGGAGAGAAGTGCCGAACACTGAAGCTTTCTTT
CDR3aa: CAWREVPNTEAFF
d_gene: NA
abundance: NA
len: 13
j_gene: TRBJ1-1
v_gene: TRBV30

CDR3nt: TGCAGTGCTACATACCCGGGGGACTTCCAAGAGACCCAGTACTTC
CDR3aa: CSATYPGDFQETQYF
d_gene: NA
abundance: NA
len: 15
j_gene: TRBJ2-5
v_gene: TRBV20-1

CDR3nt: TGCAGTGCTGGACAAAGGGAGGCGACCCAGTACTTC
CDR3aa: CSAGQREATQYF
d_gene: NA
abundance: NA
len: 12
j_gene: TRBJ2-5
v_gene: TRBV20-1

CDR3nt: TGCAGCGCCCAGACAGGGGCTAGCACAGATACGCAGTATTTT
CDR3aa: CSAQTGASTDTQYF
d_gene: TRBD1
abundance: few
len: 14
j_gene: TRBJ2-3
v_gene: TRBV29-1

CDR3nt: TGTGCCAGCAGTTCAAGTTTGGGAAACTACGAGCAGTACTTC
CDR3aa: CASSSSLGNYEQYF
d_gene: NA
abundance: NA
len: 14
j_gene: TRBJ2-7
v_gene: TRBV28

CDR3nt: TGCGCCAGCAGCTTGGTGGGGGGAAGTTCGATATACACAGATACGCAGTATTTT
CDR3aa: CASSLVGGSSIYTDTQYF
d_gene: NA
abundance: few
len: 18
j_gene: TRBJ2-3
v_gene: TRBV5-1

CDR3nt: TGCGCCAGCAGCCCTGGACGCACCTTCTACAATGAGCAGTTCTTC
CDR3aa: CASSPGRTFYNEQFF
d_gene: NA
abundance: NA
len: 15
j_gene: TRBJ2-1
v_gene: TRBV5-1

CDR3nt: TGTGCCTGGAGGGCCGACACCGGGGAGCTGTTTTTT
CDR3aa: CAWRADTGELFF
d_gene: NA
abundance: once
len: 12
j_gene: TRBJ2-2
v_gene: TRBV30

CDR3nt: TGTGCCAGCAGCCCCGGTGCCGGGGAGCTGTTTTTT
CDR3aa: CASSPGAGELFF
d_gene: NA
abundance: few
len: 12
j_gene: TRBJ2-2
v_gene: TRBV7-3

CDR3nt: TGTGCCAGCAGTTTAGGGGTCCCGCAGACCCAGTACTTC
CDR3aa: CASSLGVPQTQYF
d_gene: NA
abundance: NA
len: 13
j_gene: TRBJ2-5
v_gene: TRBV27

CDR3nt: TGCAGTGCTAGTGTGAGCGCAGGTATCGGTGAGCAGTTCTTC
CDR3aa: CSASVSAGIGEQFF
d_gene: NA
abundance: NA
len: 14
j_gene: TRBJ2-1
v_gene: TRBV20-1

CDR3nt: TGTGCCAGCAGCGGCGGTTCCACTAGCGGGAACAATGAGCAGTTCTTC
CDR3aa: CASSGGSTSGNNEQFF
d_gene: TRBD2
abundance: NA
len: 16
j_gene: TRBJ2-1
v_gene: TRBV9

CDR3nt: TGTGCCAGCAGTTTATCCCAGGACAGGGGTTTAAATCAGCCCCAGCATTTT
CDR3aa: CASSLSQDRGLNQPQHF
d_gene: TRBD1
abundance: NA
len: 17
j_gene: TRBJ1-5
v_gene: TRBV28

CDR3nt: TGTGCCAGCAAGGTAGTAGCGGTCTCCTACAATGAGCAGTACTTC
CDR3aa: CASKVVAVSYNEQYF
d_gene: NA
abundance: few
len: 15
j_gene: TRBJ2-7
v_gene: TRBV2

CDR3nt: TGTGCCAGCAGTACTCGGGACAGCTCCTACGAGCAGTACTTC
CDR3aa: CASSTRDSSYEQYF
d_gene: TRBD1
abundance: few
len: 14
j_gene: TRBJ2-7
v_gene: TRBV12-3/TRBV12-4

CDR3nt: TGTGCCGGCAGTTACTCTGGGAGTGGCTACACCTTC
CDR3aa: CAGSYSGSGYTF
d_gene: NA
abundance: NA
len: 12
j_gene: TRBJ1-2
v_gene: TRBV6-5

CDR3nt: TGCAGCGTTGTACTTCCGGGGCCTATTTACGAGCAGTACTTC
CDR3aa: CSVVLPGPIYEQYF
d_gene: NA
abundance: NA
len: 14
j_gene: TRBJ2-7
v_gene: TRBV29-1

CDR3nt: TGTGCCAGCAGTCGTGAGCGGGGGAGGGCCTTCAATGAGCAGTTCTTC
CDR3aa: CASSRERGRAFNEQFF
d_gene: TRBD2
abundance: NA
len: 16
j_gene: TRBJ2-1
v_gene: TRBV6-2/TRBV6-3

CDR3nt: TGCGCCAGCAGCCGGAAGCTTCGGACTAGCGGCCAAGAGACCCAGTACTTC
CDR3aa: CASSRKLRTSGQETQYF
d_gene: TRBD2
abundance: NA
len: 17
j_gene: TRBJ2-5
v_gene: TRBV5-1

CDR3nt: TGTGCCAGCAGCTTAACCCGGGGCTATAATTCACCCCTCCACTTT
CDR3aa: CASSLTRGYNSPLHF
d_gene: NA
abundance: many
len: 15
j_gene: TRBJ1-6
v_gene: TRBV13

CDR3nt: TGTGCCAGCAGCTTAGAGACAGGATATACTAACTATGGCTACACCTTC
CDR3aa: CASSLETGYTNYGYTF
d_gene: NA
abundance: NA
len: 16
j_gene: TRBJ1-2
v_gene: TRBV7-2